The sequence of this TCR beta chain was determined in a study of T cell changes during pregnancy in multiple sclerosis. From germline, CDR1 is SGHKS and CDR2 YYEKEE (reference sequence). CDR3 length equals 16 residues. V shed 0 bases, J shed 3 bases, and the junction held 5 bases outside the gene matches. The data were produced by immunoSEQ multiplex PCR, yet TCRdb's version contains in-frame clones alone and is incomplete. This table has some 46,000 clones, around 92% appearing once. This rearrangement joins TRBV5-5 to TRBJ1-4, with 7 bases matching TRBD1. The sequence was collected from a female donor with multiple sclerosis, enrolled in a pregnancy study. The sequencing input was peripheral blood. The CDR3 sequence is CASSLGRGIPNEKLFF. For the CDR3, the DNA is TGTGCCAGCAGCTTGGGCAGGGGGATCCCTAATGAAAAACTGTTTTTT.